This T cell receptor (beta chain) was recorded in a study of T-cell memory formation after mild COVID-19. Study-wide points: CD4+ clones that contracted lay mainly in CM and EM; CD8+ ones lay in EMRA.

This clonotype was counted a few times. Its antigen is unidentified. V shed 2 bases and J shed 2 bases, with 7 bases lying between them. CDR3 length equals 13 residues. TCRdb re-called the 5' RACE reads with MiXCR, one entry per CDR3 protein. This sample has approximately 100,000 distinct CDR3 sequences, with around a quarter found just once. This chain connects TRBV12-3 or TRBV12-4 to TRBJ2-7, with D unclear. The TCR was taken from a man between 18 and 29 years old who had mild COVID-19 (a few samples of this study predate the infection). Cell type and time point are not known. The sequencing sample was made of PBMCs or a T cell subset sorted from them (not recorded which). Here the CDR3 DNA reads TGTGCCAGCAGTTTATCCAGCCCCTACGAGCAGTACTTC. It is translated as CASSLSSPYEQYF.